This T cell receptor beta chain was recovered during a study of CD4 and CD8 cells across lung adenocarcinoma regions. The CDR3 covers 15 residues. The germline gives CDR1 MGHRA, CDR2 YSYEKL. V dropped 0 bases and J dropped 0 bases, with 8 bases sitting between them. MiXCR was run by TCRdb on the PCR reads, yielding one entry per CDR3 protein. This table holds roughly 20,000 distinct CDR3 sequences, roughly half found once. Donors had localized lung adenocarcinoma, a non-small cell lung cancer. Sequencing was done on a sample of CD8+ T cells from the center of a lung tumor. This sequence was found in a female donor with lung adenocarcinoma. The CD4 and CD8 labels of this study may be unreliable. The gene calls are TRBV4-1 and TRBJ1-1, with D hard to call. As DNA, the CDR3 is TGCGCCAGCAGCCAAGATCTAGGTTTGAACACTGAAGCTTTCTTT. Its protein product is CASSQDLGLNTEAFF.